This T cell receptor (beta chain) was found in a study of T cells after yellow fever vaccination. Details on this clonotype: What it recognizes is unknown. A much larger clone lies a single base off, so this may be a read error.

TCRdb used MiXCR to reprocess the 5' RACE reads, holding one entry per CDR3 protein. Of more than 200,000 distinct CDR3 sequences listed, approximately 3.5% are singletons. Study outcomes and limitations: Faster peaking, at day 5 versus 15, marked a secondary response that was weaker. The study noted that FACS-sorted repertoires could contain abundant clonotypes contaminating from the bulk population.

With 0 bases removed from V and 4 bases from J, the gap between germline ends came to 12 bases. CDR3 length equals 15 residues. Per the germline V gene, CDR1 is SGHRS and CDR2 is YFSETQ. The sequences come from PBMCs, collected 15 days after the yellow fever booster vaccination. This chain links TRBV5-1 with TRBJ2-3, with no clear D. The clonotype originates from a man between 18 and 35 years old who received the YFV17D yellow fever vaccine. DNA for the CDR3: TGCGCCAGCAGCTTGGAACCCGCGGCCGCAGATACGCAGTATTTT. Translated: CASSLEPAAADTQYF.